This TCR beta chain was captured by sequencing in a study of response to subunit inactivated influenza vaccine. This clonotype was counted a few times. The CDR3 runs to 15 residues. V gave up 5 bases and J gave up 0 bases; unmatched junction bases: 4. CDR1 and CDR2 from the germline V gene are KGHSH and LQKENI. Via MiXCR, TCRdb re-called the RT-PCR reads, giving one row per CDR3 protein. The table has about 540,000 distinct CDR3 sequences, roughly 15% seen once. This TCR came from a man between 50 and 59 years old who received an inactivated influenza vaccine. The sequences come from PBMCs from blood, collected 12 days after vaccination. The V call is TRBV18, the J call TRBJ1-1; 9 nucleotides align to TRBD1. CDR3 region: CASSYRTGVNTEAFF. The CDR3 DNA sequence: TGTGCCAGCTCATACAGGACAGGGGTGAACACTGAAGCTTTCTTT.